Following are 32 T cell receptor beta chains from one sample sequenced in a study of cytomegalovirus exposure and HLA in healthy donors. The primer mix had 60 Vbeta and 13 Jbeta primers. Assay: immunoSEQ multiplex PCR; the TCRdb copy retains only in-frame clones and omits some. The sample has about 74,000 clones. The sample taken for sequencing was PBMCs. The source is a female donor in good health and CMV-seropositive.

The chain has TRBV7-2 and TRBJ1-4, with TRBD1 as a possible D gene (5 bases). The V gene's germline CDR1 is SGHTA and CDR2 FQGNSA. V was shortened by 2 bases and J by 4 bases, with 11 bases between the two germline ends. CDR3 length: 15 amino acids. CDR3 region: CASSLTEGRNEKLFF. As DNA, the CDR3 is TGTGCCAGCAGCTTAACGGAGGGGCGTAATGAAAAACTGTTTTTT.

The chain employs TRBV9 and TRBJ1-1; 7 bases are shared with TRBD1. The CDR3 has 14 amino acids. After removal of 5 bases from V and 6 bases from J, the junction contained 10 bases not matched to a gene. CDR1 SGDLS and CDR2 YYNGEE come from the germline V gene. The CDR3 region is CASSPQGGLPEAFF. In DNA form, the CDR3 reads TGTGCCAGCAGTCCCCAGGGGGGTTTACCTGAAGCTTTCTTT.

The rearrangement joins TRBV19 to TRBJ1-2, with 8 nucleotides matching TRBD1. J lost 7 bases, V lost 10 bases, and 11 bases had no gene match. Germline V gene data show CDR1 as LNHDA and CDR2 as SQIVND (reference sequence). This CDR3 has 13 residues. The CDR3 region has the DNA TGTGCCACCGTTCGCCAAGGGACAGGTGGCTACACCTTC. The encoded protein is CATVRQGTGGYTF.

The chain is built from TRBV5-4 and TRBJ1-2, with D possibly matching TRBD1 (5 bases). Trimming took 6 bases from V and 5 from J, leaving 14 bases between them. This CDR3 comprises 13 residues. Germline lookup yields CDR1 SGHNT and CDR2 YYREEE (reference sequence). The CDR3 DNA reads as TGTGCCAGCACGATGCGACAGAGATATGGCTACACCTTC. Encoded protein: CASTMRQRYGYTF.

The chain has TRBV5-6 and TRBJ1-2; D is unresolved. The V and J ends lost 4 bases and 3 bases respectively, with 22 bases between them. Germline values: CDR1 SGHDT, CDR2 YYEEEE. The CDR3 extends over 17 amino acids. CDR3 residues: CASSREEQPLFYYGYTF. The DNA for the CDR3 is TGTGCCAGCAGCCGAGAAGAACAGCCTCTTTTTTACTATGGCTACACCTTC.

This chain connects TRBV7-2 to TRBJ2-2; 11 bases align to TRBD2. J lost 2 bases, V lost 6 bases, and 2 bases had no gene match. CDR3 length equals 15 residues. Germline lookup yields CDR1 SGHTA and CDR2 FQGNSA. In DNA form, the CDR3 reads TGTGCCAGCAGAACTAGCGGGGGAAACACCGGGGAGCTGTTTTTT. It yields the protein CASRTSGGNTGELFF.

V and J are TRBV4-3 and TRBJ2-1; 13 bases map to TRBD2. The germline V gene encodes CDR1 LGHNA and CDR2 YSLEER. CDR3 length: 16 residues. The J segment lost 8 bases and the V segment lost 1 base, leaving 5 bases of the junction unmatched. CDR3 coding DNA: TGCGCCAGCAGCCAAGGGACTAGCGGGGGATACTATGAGCAGTTCTTC. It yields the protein CASSQGTSGGYYEQFF.

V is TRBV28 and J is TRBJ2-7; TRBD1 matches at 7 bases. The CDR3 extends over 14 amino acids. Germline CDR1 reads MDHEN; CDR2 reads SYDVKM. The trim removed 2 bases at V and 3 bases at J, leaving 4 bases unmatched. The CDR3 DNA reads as TGTGCCAGCAGTTTAGGCAACAGGGGCTACGAGCAGTACTTC. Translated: CASSLGNRGYEQYF.

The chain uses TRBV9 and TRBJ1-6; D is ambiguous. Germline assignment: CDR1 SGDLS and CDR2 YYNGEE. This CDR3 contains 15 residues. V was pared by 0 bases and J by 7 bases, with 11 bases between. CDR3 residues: CASSVEASRNSPLHF. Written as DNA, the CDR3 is TGTGCCAGCAGCGTAGAAGCCTCTAGGAATTCACCCCTCCACTTT.

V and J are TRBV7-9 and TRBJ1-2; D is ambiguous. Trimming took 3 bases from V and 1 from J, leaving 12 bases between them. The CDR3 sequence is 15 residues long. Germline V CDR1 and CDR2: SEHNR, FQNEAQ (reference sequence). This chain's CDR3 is CASSLRSLGNYGYTF. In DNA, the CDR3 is TGTGCCAGCAGCTTGCGATCACTCGGTAACTATGGCTACACCTTC.

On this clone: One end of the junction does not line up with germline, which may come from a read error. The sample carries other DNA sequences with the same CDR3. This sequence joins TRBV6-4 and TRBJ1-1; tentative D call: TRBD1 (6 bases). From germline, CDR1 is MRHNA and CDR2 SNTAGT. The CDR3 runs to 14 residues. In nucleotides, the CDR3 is TGTGCCAGCAGTTCAGGGGTGCCGAACACCGAAGCTTTCTTT. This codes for CASSSGVPNTEAFF.

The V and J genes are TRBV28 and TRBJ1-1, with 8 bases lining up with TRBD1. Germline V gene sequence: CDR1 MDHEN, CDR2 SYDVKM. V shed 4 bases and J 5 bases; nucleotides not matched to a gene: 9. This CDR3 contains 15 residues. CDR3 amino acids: CASSSIGQGGTEAFF. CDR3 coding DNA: TGTGCCAGCAGTTCAATTGGACAGGGTGGTACTGAAGCTTTCTTT.

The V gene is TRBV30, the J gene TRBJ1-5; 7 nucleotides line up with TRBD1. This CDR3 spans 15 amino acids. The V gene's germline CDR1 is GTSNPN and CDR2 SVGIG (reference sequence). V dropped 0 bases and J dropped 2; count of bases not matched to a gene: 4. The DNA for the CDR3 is TGTGCCTGGAGTGTGACAGGGCAAGGCAATCAGCCCCAGCATTTT. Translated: CAWSVTGQGNQPQHF.

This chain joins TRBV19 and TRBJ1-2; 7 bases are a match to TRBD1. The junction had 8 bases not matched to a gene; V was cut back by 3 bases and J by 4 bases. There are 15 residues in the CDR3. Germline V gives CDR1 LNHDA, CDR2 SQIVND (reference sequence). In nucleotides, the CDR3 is TGTGCCAGTAGTATGCAAGGGGGCGCCGGCTATGGCTACACCTTC. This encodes CASSMQGGAGYGYTF.

The CDR3 reads CASSHRGNQPQHF. Here the CDR3 DNA reads TGTGCCAGTAGTCACAGGGGCAATCAGCCCCAGCATTTT. The chain joins TRBV19 to TRBJ1-5, with D possibly matching TRBD1 (6 bases). From germline, CDR1 is LNHDA and CDR2 SQIVND (reference sequence). V lost 5 bases to trimming and J lost 2 bases, with 7 bases between them. The CDR3 covers 13 residues.

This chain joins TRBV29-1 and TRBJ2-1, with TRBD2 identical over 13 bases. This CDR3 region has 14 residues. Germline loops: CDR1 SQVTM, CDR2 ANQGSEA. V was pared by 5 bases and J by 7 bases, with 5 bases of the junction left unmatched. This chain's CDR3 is CSVTGLAGKNEQFF. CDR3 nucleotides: TGCAGCGTTACGGGACTAGCGGGGAAAAATGAGCAGTTCTTC.

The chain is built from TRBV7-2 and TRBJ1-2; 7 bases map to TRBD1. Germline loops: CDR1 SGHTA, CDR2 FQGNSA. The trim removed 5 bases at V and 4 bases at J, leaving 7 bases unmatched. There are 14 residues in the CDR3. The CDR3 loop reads CASSVTGVGYGYTF. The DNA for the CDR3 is TGTGCCAGCAGCGTTACAGGGGTCGGCTATGGCTACACCTTC.

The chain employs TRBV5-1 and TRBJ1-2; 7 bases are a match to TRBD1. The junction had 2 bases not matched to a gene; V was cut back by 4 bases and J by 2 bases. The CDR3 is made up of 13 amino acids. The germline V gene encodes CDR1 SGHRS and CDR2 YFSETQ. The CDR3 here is CASSGGQNYGYTF. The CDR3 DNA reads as TGCGCCAGCAGCGGGGGACAGAACTATGGCTACACCTTC.

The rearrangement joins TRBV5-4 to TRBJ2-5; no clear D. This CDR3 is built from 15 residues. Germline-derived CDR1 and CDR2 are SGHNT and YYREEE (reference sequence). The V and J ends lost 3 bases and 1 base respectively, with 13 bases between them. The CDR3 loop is CASSSTTYPQETQYF. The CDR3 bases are TGTGCCAGCAGCTCGACGACTTACCCCCAAGAGACCCAGTACTTC.

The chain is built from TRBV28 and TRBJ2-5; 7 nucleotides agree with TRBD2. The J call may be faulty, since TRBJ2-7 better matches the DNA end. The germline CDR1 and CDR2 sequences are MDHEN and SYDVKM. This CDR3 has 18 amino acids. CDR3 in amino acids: CASSYTLGGSGRSYEQYF. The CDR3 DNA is TGTGCCAGCAGTTATACCTTAGGTGGTAGCGGGCGCTCCTACGAGCAGTACTTC.

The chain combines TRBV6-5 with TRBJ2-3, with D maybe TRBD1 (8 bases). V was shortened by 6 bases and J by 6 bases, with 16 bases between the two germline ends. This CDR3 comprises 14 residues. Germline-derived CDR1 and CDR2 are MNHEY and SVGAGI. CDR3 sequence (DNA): TGTGCCAGCAGACTAGGACAGGGAGGGGATACGCAGTATTTT. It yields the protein CASRLGQGGDTQYF.

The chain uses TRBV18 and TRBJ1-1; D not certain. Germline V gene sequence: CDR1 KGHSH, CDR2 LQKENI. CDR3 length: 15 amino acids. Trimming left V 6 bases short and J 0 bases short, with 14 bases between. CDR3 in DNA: TGTGCCAGCTCTGAGCGGGTTAGCCTGAACACTGAAGCTTTCTTT. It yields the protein CASSERVSLNTEAFF.

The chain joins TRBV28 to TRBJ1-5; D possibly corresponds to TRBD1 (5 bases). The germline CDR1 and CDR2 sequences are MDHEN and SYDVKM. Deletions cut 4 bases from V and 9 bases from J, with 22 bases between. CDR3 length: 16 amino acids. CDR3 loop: CASSSTGKEAKRPQHF. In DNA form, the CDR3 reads TGTGCCAGCAGTTCCACAGGAAAAGAGGCGAAGCGGCCCCAGCATTTT.

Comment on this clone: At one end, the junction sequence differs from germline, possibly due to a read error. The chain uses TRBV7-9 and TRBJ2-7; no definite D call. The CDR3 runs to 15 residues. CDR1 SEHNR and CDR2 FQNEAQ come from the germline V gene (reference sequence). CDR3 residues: CASSPRSHFSHEQYF. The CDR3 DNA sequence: TGTGCCAGCAGCCCTCGGTCCCATTTCTCCCACGAGCAGTACTTC.

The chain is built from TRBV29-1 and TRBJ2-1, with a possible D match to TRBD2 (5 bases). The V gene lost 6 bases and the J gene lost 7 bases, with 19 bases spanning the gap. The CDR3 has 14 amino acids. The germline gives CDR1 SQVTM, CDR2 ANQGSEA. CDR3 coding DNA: TGCAGCGTCGCCAGCGGCCCCCAGGCGAATGAGCAGTTCTTC. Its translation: CSVASGPQANEQFF.

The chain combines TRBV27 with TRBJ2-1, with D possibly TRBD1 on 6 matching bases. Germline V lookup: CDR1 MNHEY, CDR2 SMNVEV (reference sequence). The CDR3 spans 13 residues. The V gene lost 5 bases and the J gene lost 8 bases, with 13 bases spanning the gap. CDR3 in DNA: TGTGCCAGCAGTGTACAGGGTGGGCATGAGCAGTTCTTC. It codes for CASSVQGGHEQFF.

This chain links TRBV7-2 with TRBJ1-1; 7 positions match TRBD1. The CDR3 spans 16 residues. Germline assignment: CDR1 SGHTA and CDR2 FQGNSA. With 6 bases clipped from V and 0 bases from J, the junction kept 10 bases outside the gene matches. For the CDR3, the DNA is TGTGCCAGCAGGCAACACAGGGGCGCTTTGAACACTGAAGCTTTCTTT. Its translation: CASRQHRGALNTEAFF.

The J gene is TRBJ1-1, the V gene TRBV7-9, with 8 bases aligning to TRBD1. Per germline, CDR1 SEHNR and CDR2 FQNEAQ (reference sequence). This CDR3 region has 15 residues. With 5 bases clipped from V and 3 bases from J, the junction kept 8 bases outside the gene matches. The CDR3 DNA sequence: TGTGCCAGCAGCCTCCGACAGGGGATGTACACTGAAGCTTTCTTT. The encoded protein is CASSLRQGMYTEAFF.

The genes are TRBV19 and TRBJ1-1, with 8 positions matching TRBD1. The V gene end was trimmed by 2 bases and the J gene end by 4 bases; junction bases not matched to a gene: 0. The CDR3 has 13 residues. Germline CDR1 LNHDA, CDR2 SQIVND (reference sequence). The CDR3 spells CASSIQGATEAFF. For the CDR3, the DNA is TGTGCCAGTAGTATACAGGGGGCCACTGAAGCTTTCTTT.

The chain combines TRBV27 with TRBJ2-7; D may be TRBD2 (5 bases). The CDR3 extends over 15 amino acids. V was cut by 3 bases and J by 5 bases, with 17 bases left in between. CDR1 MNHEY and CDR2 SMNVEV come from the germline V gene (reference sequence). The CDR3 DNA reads TGTGCCAGCAGTTTGTCTGTGGGAGACCTACACGAGCAGTACTTC. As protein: CASSLSVGDLHEQYF.

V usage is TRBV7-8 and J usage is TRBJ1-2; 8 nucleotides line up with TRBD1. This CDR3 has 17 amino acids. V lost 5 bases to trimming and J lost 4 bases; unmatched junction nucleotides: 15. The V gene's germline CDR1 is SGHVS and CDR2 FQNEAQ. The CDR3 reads CASSPRSRWQGAYGYTF. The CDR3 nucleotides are TGTGCCAGCAGCCCTAGGTCCAGGTGGCAGGGGGCCTATGGCTACACCTTC.

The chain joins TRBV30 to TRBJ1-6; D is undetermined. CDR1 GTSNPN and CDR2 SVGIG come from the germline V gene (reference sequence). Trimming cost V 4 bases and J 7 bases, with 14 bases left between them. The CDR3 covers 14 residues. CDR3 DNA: TGTGCCTGGAACGGAGCCGTACCCAATTCACCCCTCCACTTT. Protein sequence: CAWNGAVPNSPLHF. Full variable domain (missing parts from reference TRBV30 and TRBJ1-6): SQTIHQWPATLVQPVGSPLSLECTVEGTSNPNLYWYRQAAGRGLQLLFYSVGIGQISSEVPQNLSASRPQDRQFILSSKKLLLSDSGFYLCAWNGAVPNSPLHFGNGTRLTVT.